This TCR beta chain was sequenced for a study of beta chain features in type 1 diabetes. Study-wide results and limits: TCRB CDR3s were moderately but significantly shorter in Type 1 diabetes patients in all four CD4+ subsets.

TCRB transcripts that were expressed got sequenced, as all of the isolated RNA had been reverse transcribed. Using immunoSEQ multiplex PCR, the repertoire was profiled, and TCRdb retains in-frame clones only, with some absent. The sample has 250,000 to 350,000 clones, approximately 9.9% seen once; the top ten hold just over 0.015%. Germline V gene sequence: CDR1 SGHDT, CDR2 YYEEEE. Trimming stripped 3 bases from V and 5 bases from J, with 11 bases between. The CDR3 has 13 residues. This clone was seen a few times. Its antigen remains unidentified. This TCR derives from a woman aged 25-40 years in good health. The material sequenced was naive CD4+ T cells from blood. This chain uses TRBV5-6 with TRBJ1-1, with a weak D call TRBD1 (5 bases). The chain's CDR3 is CASSSTEGTEAFF. The CDR3 nucleotides are TGTGCCAGCAGCTCGACAGAAGGTACTGAAGCTTTCTTT. The full variable domain, its missing parts supplied by reference TRBV5-6 and TRBJ1-1, is DAGVTQSPTHLIKTRGQQVTLRCSPKSGHDTVSWYQQALGQGPQFIFQYYEEEERQRGNFPDRFSGHQFPNYSSELNVNALLLGDSALYLCASSSTEGTEAFFGQGTRLTVV.